Shown below are 19 T cell receptor beta chains from a single sample sequenced in a study of glioma-infiltrating T cells. TCR alpha and beta CDR3 regions were amplified from RNA using iRepertoire nested multiplex PCR. Via MiXCR, TCRdb re-called the multiplex PCR reads, giving one row per CDR3 protein. The sample carries about 410,000 distinct CDR3 sequences, about two fifths recorded once. The sequenced material came from glioma tissue, nonneoplastic brain tissue, or PBMCs (not recorded which). These receptors were collected from a human donor with low-grade glioma or glioblastoma, undergoing nonglioma brain surgery, or in good health (not recorded which).

A few counts support this clonotype. The chain joins TRBV2 to TRBJ2-7, with D unclear. This CDR3 comprises 12 residues. The ends were cut back, 5 bases at V and 4 bases at J, with 9 bases in the middle. Germline CDR1 is SNHLY and CDR2 is FYNNEI. Written as DNA, the CDR3 is TGTGCCAGCAGTTACCAGGCGTACGAGCAGTACTTC. Translating gives CASSYQAYEQYF.

The chain carries TRBV5-1 and TRBJ1-4, with D perhaps TRBD1 (5 bases). The CDR3 runs to 14 residues. V shed 3 bases and J shed 8 bases, with 14 bases lying between them. The germline V gene encodes CDR1 SGHRS and CDR2 YFSETQ. The DNA of the CDR3 is TGCGCCAGCAGCTCAGGAGGGACCGAGGAAAAACTGTTTTTT. This translates into CASSSGGTEEKLFF.

The chain couples TRBV27 to TRBJ2-6, with no clear D. This CDR3 contains 16 residues. Germline V CDR1 and CDR2: MNHEY, SMNVEV (reference sequence). V lost 7 bases and J lost 2, with 15 bases in between. The CDR3 nucleotides read TGTGCCAGCAAAGGAGCAAGAGAGGCTGGGGCCAACGTCCTGACTTTC. Encoded protein: CASKGAREAGANVLTF.

This clonotype was recorded many times. V gene TRBV20-1 combines with J gene TRBJ2-7; 10 nucleotides agree with TRBD1. Germline assignment: CDR1 DFQATT and CDR2 SNEGSKA (reference sequence). With V trimmed by 4 bases and J by 5 bases, 5 bases remained unmatched. This CDR3 is 13 amino acids long. CDR3 region: CSAIWDRGDEQYF. DNA of the CDR3: TGCAGTGCTATTTGGGACAGGGGCGACGAGCAGTACTTC.

As concerns this clonotype: A much larger clonotype is one base distant, so this may be a read error. The CDR3: CASSYLRKSGAEFVTF. The CDR3 DNA reads TGTGCCAGCAGTTACTTAAGAAAATCCGGGGCGGAGTTTGTCACCTTC. The chain employs TRBV6-5 and TRBJ1-2, with D possibly being TRBD1 (5 bases). This CDR3 region has 16 residues. The germline gives CDR1 MNHEY, CDR2 SVGAGI. Trimming cost V 1 base and J 13 bases, with 25 bases left between them.

As to this clonotype: This sequence may be a read error, since a much larger clone differs from it by one base. As the CDR3 is not closed by the conserved phenylalanine or tryptophan, this likely results from a read error. The V and J genes are TRBV7-2 and TRBJ1-1, with D tentatively TRBD1 (5 bases). This CDR3 spans 12 amino acids. The ends were cut back, 2 bases at V and 6 bases at J, with 7 bases in the middle. The V gene's germline CDR1 is SGHTA and CDR2 FQGNSA. Written as DNA, the CDR3 is TGTGCCAGCAGCTTAAGGGGTGCTGAAGCTTTCCTT. It encodes CASSLRGAEAFL.

In this sample, this clonotype turned up many times. The V call is TRBV7-2, the J call TRBJ2-1; D is unresolved. Germline V gene lookup returns CDR1 SGHTA and CDR2 FQGNSA. The CDR3 is 13 residues long. Between the trimmed V and J ends, which lost 0 bases and 6 bases, there was a span of 6 bases. CDR3 sequence: CASSLAGFNEQFF. The CDR3, as DNA: TGTGCCAGCAGCTTAGCGGGGTTCAATGAGCAGTTCTTC.

A remark on this clonotype: The germline gene is not matched at one end of the junction; a read error may be the cause. The chain links TRBV15 to TRBJ2-3; 7 bases align to TRBD1. The CDR3 spans 14 residues. Germline V lookup: CDR1 LNHNV, CDR2 YYDKDF (reference sequence). The CDR3 nucleotides read TGTGTCACCAAAACAGGGGTTAGAACAGATACGCAGTATTTT. The encoded protein is CVTKTGVRTDTQYF.

This clonotype appeared many times. This rearrangement joins TRBV20-1 to TRBJ1-6; possibly TRBD1 for D (6 bases). V was cut by 4 bases and J by 10 bases, with 17 bases left in between. The CDR3 is made up of 14 amino acids. The germline CDR1 and CDR2 sequences are DFQATT and SNEGSKA (reference sequence). CDR3 protein: CSAKPQGMGSPLHF. DNA of the CDR3: TGCAGTGCTAAGCCCCAGGGGATGGGATCACCCCTCCACTTT.

As regards this clonotype: As the CDR3 is not closed by the conserved phenylalanine or tryptophan, this likely results from a read error. CDR3 DNA sequence: TGTGCCAGCAGCCCCCCGGTGAATCCATACGAGCAGTACCTC. Its translation is CASSPPVNPYEQYL. This chain links TRBV9 with TRBJ2-7; D gene unclear. V was trimmed by 4 bases and J by 4 bases, leaving 15 bases between them. Germline CDR1 SGDLS, CDR2 YYNGEE. CDR3 length: 14 residues.

This clonotype has only one observation. The chain has TRBV3-1 and TRBJ2-1; D assignment may be TRBD1 or TRBD2 (6 bases each). The germline V and J ends were trimmed by 6 bases and 12 bases, with 21 bases remaining between them. The CDR3 extends over 14 amino acids. CDR1 and CDR2 (germline): LGHDT, YNNKEL (reference sequence). CDR3 sequence: CASSPMGGGMGQFF. The CDR3 DNA reads TGTGCCAGCAGTCCGATGGGGGGCGGGATGGGGCAGTTCTTC.

This clonotype came up many times. The chain links TRBV27 to TRBJ2-1; the D gene is possibly TRBD2 (5 bases). Germline V gene lookup returns CDR1 MNHEY and CDR2 SMNVEV (reference sequence). V dropped 2 bases and J dropped 6 bases, with 8 bases sitting between them. The CDR3 runs 13 residues. Written as DNA, the CDR3 is TGTGCCAGCAGTTTAGGACTTACCAATGAGCAGTTCTTC. This gives the protein CASSLGLTNEQFF.

The rearrangement joins TRBV18 to TRBJ2-5; TRBD2 matches at 11 bases. V lost 1 base and J lost 5; bases outside the gene matches: 6. From germline, CDR1 is KGHSH and CDR2 LQKENI. This CDR3 region has 16 residues. The CDR3 DNA is TGTGCCAGCTCACCACTAGGGACTAGCGGAGCGGAGACCCAGTACTTC. This translates into CASSPLGTSGAETQYF.

This clonotype was detected only a few times. This chain connects TRBV20-1 to TRBJ2-1; D may be TRBD2 (6 bases). V was pared by 8 bases and J by 0 bases, with 14 bases between. CDR1 and CDR2 from the germline V gene are DFQATT and SNEGSKA (reference sequence). This CDR3 is 14 amino acids long. DNA of the CDR3: TGCAGTTCCTTCGGGGGAAGCTCCTACAATGAGCAGTTCTTC. It is translated as CSSFGGSSYNEQFF.

On this clonotype itself: The junction does not match germline at one end; this may be a read error. The V and J genes are TRBV27 and TRBJ2-2; TRBD2 might be the D (5 bases). The length of the CDR3 is 15 residues. Germline loops: CDR1 MNHEY, CDR2 SMNVEV (reference sequence). This chain's CDR3 is CATGRETANTEELFF. In DNA form, the CDR3 reads TGTGCCACGGGAAGGGAAACCGCGAACACCGAGGAGCTGTTTTTT.

The rearrangement joins TRBV28 to TRBJ1-5; 9 bases fit TRBD1. CDR1 is MDHEN, CDR2 SYDVKM, per germline. The CDR3 has 16 amino acids. J gave up 4 bases and V 6 bases, and 10 bases lay outside the gene matches. CDR3 region: CASRPRMGTGNQPQHF. CDR3 nucleotides: TGTGCCAGCAGACCCCGTATGGGGACAGGGAATCAGCCCCAGCATTTT.

This chain connects TRBV7-2 to TRBJ2-5, with 7 bases lining up with TRBD1. CDR1 is SGHTA and CDR2 is FQGNSA in the germline V gene. The V gene end was trimmed by 5 bases and the J gene end by 4 bases; junction bases not matched to a gene: 4. This CDR3 is 13 amino acids long. This chain's CDR3 is CASSPQGRETQYF. The CDR3 DNA is TGTGCCAGCAGCCCACAGGGGAGAGAGACCCAGTACTTC.

This clonotype was seen a handful of times. The gene calls are TRBV20-1 and TRBJ1-5; D not certain. V lost 3 bases to trimming and J lost 7 bases, with 10 bases between them. There are 12 residues in the CDR3. Looked up from germline, CDR1 is DFQATT and CDR2 is SNEGSKA (reference sequence). DNA for the CDR3: TGCAGTGCTAGGGAGGGTCCCCAGCCCCAGCATTTT. As protein: CSAREGPQPQHF.

The rearrangement uses TRBV2 and TRBJ2-7, with D hard to call. Germline V gives CDR1 SNHLY, CDR2 FYNNEI. The CDR3 is made up of 12 amino acids. The ends were cut back, 7 bases at V and 2 bases at J, with 9 bases in the middle. The CDR3 reads CASKIVAYEQYF. The CDR3 DNA is TGTGCCAGCAAAATTGTCGCCTACGAGCAGTACTTC.